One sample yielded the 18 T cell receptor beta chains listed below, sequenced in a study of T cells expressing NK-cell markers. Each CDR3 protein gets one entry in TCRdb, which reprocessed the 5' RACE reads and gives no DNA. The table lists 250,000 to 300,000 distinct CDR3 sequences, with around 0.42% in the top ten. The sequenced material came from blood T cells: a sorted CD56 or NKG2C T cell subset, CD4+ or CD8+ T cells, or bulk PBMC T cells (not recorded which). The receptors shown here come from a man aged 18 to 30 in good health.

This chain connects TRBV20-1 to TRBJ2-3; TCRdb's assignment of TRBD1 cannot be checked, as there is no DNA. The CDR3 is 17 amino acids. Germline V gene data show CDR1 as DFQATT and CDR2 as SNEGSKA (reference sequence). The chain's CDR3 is CSAISPTRVTGADTQYF.

CDR3 region: CASSSRGGNTEAFF. The rearrangement joins TRBV7-9 to TRBJ1-1; the D gene TCRdb calls, TRBD1, cannot be checked with no DNA. CDR3 length: 14 amino acids. CDR1 is SEHNR, CDR2 FQNEAQ, per germline (reference sequence).

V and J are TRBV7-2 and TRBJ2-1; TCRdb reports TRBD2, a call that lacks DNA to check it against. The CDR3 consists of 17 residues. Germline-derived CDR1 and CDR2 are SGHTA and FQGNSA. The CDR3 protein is CASSSARIAGMVNEQFF.

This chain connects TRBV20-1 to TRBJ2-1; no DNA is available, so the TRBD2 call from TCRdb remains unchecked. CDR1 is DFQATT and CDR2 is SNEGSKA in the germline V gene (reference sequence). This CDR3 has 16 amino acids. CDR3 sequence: CSILRLAGRPYNEQFF.

This chain's CDR3 is CSARDPSSGSQPQHF. This sequence joins TRBV20-1 and TRBJ1-5; the D gene TCRdb calls, TRBD1, cannot be checked with no DNA. The CDR3 spans 15 residues. CDR1 and CDR2 (germline): DFQATT, SNEGSKA (reference sequence).

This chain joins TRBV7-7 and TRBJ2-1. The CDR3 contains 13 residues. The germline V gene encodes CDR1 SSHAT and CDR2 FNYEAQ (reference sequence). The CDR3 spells CASSLSPVHEQFF.

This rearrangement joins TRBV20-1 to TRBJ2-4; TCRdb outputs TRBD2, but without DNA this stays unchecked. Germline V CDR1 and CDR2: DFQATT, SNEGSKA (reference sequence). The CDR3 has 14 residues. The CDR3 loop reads CSAYGLDSLDIQYF.

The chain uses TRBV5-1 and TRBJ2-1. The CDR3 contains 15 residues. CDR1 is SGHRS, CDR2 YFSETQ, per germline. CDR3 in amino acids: CASRYTSDSYNEQFF.

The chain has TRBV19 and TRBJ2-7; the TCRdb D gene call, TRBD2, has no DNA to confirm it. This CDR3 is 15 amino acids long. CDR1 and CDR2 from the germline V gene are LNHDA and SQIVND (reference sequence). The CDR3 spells CASSGRTSGVYEQYF. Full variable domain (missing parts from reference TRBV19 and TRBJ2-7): DGGITQSPKYLFRKEGQNVTLSCEQNLNHDAMYWYRQDPGQGLRLIYYSQIVNDFQKGDIAEGYSVSREKKESFPLTVTSAQKNPTAFYLCASSGRTSGVYEQYFGPGTRLTVT.

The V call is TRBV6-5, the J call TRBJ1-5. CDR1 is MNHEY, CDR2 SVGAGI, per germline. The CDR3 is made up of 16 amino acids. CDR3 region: CASSYSFRTSNQPQHF.

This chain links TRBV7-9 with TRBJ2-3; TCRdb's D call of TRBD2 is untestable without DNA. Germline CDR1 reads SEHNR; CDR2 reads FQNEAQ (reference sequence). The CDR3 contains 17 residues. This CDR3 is CASSLEGRREGQITQYF. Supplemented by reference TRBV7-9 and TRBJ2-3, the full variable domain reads DTGVSQNPRHKITKRGQNVTFRCDPISEHNRLYWYRQTLGQGPEFLTYFQNEAQLEKSRLLSDRFSAERPKGSFSTLEIQRTEQGDSAMYLCASSLEGRREGQITQYFGPGTRLTVL.

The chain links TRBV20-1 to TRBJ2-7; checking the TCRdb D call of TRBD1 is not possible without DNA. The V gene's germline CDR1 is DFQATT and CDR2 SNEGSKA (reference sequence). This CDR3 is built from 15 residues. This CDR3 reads CSARDGGRGPQEQYF.

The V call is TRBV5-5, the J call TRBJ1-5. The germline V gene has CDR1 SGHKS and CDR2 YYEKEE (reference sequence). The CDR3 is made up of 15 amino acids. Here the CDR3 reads CASGAVSTRDQPQHF.

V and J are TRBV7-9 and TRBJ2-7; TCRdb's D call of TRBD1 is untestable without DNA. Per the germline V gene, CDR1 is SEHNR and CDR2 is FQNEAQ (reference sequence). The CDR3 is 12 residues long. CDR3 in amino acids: CASSLNRDRAYF.

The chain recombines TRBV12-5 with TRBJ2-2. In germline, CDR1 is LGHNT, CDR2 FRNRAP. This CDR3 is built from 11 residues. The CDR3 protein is CASGLSRELFF. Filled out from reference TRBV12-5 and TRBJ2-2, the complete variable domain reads DARVTQTPRHKVTEMGQEVTMRCQPILGHNTVFWYRQTMMQGLELLAYFRNRAPLDDSGMPKDRFSAEMPDATLATLKIQPSEPRDSAVYFCASGLSRELFFGEGSRLTVL.

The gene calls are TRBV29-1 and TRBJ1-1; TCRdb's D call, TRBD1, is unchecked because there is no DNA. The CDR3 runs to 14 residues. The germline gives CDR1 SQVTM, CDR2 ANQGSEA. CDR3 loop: CSVGYTGSFAEAFF.

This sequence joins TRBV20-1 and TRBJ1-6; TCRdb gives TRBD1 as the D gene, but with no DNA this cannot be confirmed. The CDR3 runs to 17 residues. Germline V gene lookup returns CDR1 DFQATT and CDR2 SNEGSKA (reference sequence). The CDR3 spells CSARDVGEGEGNSPLHF.

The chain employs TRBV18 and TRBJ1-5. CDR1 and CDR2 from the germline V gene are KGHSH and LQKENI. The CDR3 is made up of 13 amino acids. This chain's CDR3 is CASSLGRDQPQHF.